These 21 T cell receptor beta chains originate from one sample sequenced in a study of blood T cell repertoires in COVID-19. This table comes from immunoSEQ multiplex PCR, and its TCRdb copy is limited to in-frame clones, with some not included. Of 340,000 or so clones in the sample, around 88% were seen once. The sequenced material came from peripheral blood. All receptors come from a man aged 30 to 45 with active or convalescent COVID-19.

V gene TRBV7-3 combines with J gene TRBJ2-3, with 7 bases that match TRBD2. Per the germline V gene, CDR1 is SGHTA and CDR2 is FQGTGA. The V segment lost 5 bases and the J segment 1 base; nucleotides outside the gene matches: 6. CDR3 length: 15 amino acids. The CDR3 protein is CASSPTSSGTDTQYF. CDR3 sequence (DNA): TGTGCCAGCAGCCCGACTAGCTCAGGCACAGATACGCAGTATTTT.

This chain uses TRBV5-1 with TRBJ1-2, with no clear D. V was shortened by 6 bases and J by 7 bases, with 19 bases between the two germline ends. The CDR3 is 14 amino acids. Per germline, CDR1 SGHRS and CDR2 YFSETQ. The CDR3 is CASTNPEGMSGYTF. CDR3 sequence (DNA): TGCGCCAGCACCAACCCTGAGGGAATGAGTGGCTACACCTTC.

The genes are TRBV27 and TRBJ1-3, with 7 bases fitting TRBD1. CDR1 and CDR2 (germline): MNHEY, SMNVEV (reference sequence). V shed 5 bases, J shed 3 bases, and the junction held 4 bases outside the gene matches. This CDR3 spans 14 amino acids. CDR3 region: CASSATGNGNTIYF. In DNA form, the CDR3 reads TGTGCCAGCAGTGCGACAGGGAATGGAAACACCATATATTTT.

The chain uses TRBV4-3 and TRBJ2-2; 10 nucleotides line up with TRBD2. Germline values: CDR1 LGHNA, CDR2 YSLEER. The CDR3 extends over 17 amino acids. V trimming: 0 bases; J trimming: 6 bases; junction bases outside the gene matches: 7. CDR3: CASSQDRASGGPGELFF. In DNA, the CDR3 is TGCGCCAGCAGCCAAGATAGAGCTAGCGGGGGTCCCGGGGAGCTGTTTTTT.

This sequence joins TRBV5-4 and TRBJ1-2, with a tentative D call TRBD1 (5 bases). This CDR3 is 14 amino acids long. Germline assignment: CDR1 SGHNT and CDR2 YYREEE (reference sequence). V gave up 4 bases and J gave up 8 bases, with 18 bases separating them. This chain's CDR3 is CASSRLQVPRGYTF. CDR3 DNA sequence: TGTGCCAGCAGCCGGTTACAGGTCCCCAGGGGCTACACCTTC. Full variable domain (rest looked up from reference TRBV5-4 and TRBJ1-2): ETGVTQSPTHLIKTRGQQVTLRCSSQSGHNTVSWYQQALGQGPQFIFQYYREEENGRGNFPPRFSGLQFPNYSSELNVNALELDDSALYLCASSRLQVPRGYTFGSGTRLTVV.

The chain recombines TRBV28 with TRBJ1-4; a weak D match, TRBD1 (6 bases). The length of the CDR3 is 15 residues. The V and J ends lost 3 bases and 4 bases respectively, with 12 bases between them. Germline V gene sequence: CDR1 MDHEN, CDR2 SYDVKM. In nucleotides, the CDR3 is TGTGCCAGCAGTTTTAGGACAGACTATAATGAAAAACTGTTTTTT. Its protein is CASSFRTDYNEKLFF.

J is TRBJ2-7 and V is TRBV11-3, with 10 bases matching TRBD2. The V segment lost 6 bases and the J segment 2 bases; nucleotides outside the gene matches: 1. Per germline, CDR1 SGHNT and CDR2 YENEEA. The CDR3 sequence is 13 residues long. The CDR3 DNA follows: TGTGCCAGCAGGAGCGGGGGGGCCTACGAGCAGTACTTC. Encoded protein: CASRSGGAYEQYF.

The J gene is TRBJ2-2, the V gene TRBV7-8; 13 nucleotides match TRBD2. Germline trimming cut 3 bases from V and 0 bases from J; bases unmatched to any gene: 4. The germline V gene encodes CDR1 SGHVS and CDR2 FQNEAQ. The CDR3 totals 18 residues. The CDR3 spells CASSFWGLAGTNTGELFF. CDR3 in DNA: TGTGCCAGCAGCTTCTGGGGACTAGCGGGGACGAACACCGGGGAGCTGTTTTTT.

This clone has more than one count but fewer than ten. The chain combines TRBV7-7 with TRBJ2-7; D is uncertain. Trimming took 4 bases from V and 6 from J, leaving 13 bases between them. The germline V gene encodes CDR1 SSHAT and CDR2 FNYEAQ (reference sequence). CDR3 length: 13 residues. The DNA for the CDR3 is TGTGCCAGCAGCTCGATTGAAGGCGGCGAGCAGTACTTC. Translating it yields CASSSIEGGEQYF.

Ten or more counts support this clone. This chain links TRBV4-1 with TRBJ2-7, with TRBD2 matching over 8 bases. CDR1 is MGHRA and CDR2 is YSYEKL in the germline V gene. CDR3 length: 16 amino acids. The junction had 6 bases not matched to a gene; V was cut back by 1 base and J by 1 base. For the CDR3, the DNA is TGCGCCAGCAGCCAAGTTACTAGCGGCAGGTCCTACGAGCAGTACTTC. Its translation: CASSQVTSGRSYEQYF.

J is TRBJ2-1 and V is TRBV20-1; TRBD2 agrees at 7 bases. The CDR3 totals 17 residues. The trim removed 6 bases at V and 6 bases at J, leaving 20 bases unmatched. CDR1 and CDR2 (germline): DFQATT, SNEGSKA (reference sequence). The CDR3 sequence is CSASNRRERIRINEQFF. In DNA, the CDR3 is TGCAGTGCCAGTAATAGGCGGGAGCGGATCAGGATCAATGAGCAGTTCTTC.

The V gene is TRBV5-6, the J gene TRBJ1-3, with D hard to call. Germline V gene lookup returns CDR1 SGHDT and CDR2 YYEEEE. V gave up 5 bases and J gave up 0 bases, with 12 bases separating them. The CDR3 runs 15 residues. The CDR3 DNA sequence: TGTGCCAGCAGAGCGGACCTAAGCTCTGGAAACACCATATATTTT. It is translated as CASRADLSSGNTIYF.

This chain connects TRBV6-2 or TRBV6-3 to TRBJ1-2; D call uncertain. This CDR3 comprises 13 residues. CDR1 is MNHEY, CDR2 SVGEGT, per germline. Between the trimmed V and J ends, which lost 2 bases and 2 bases, there was a span of 6 bases. The CDR3 sequence: CASSYGQNYGYTF. Here the CDR3 DNA reads TGTGCCAGCAGTTACGGCCAGAACTATGGCTACACCTTC.

The J gene is TRBJ1-1, the V gene TRBV19; TRBD1 agrees at 7 bases. The CDR3 has 17 amino acids. V dropped 0 bases and J dropped 4; count of bases not matched to a gene: 11. Germline V gene data show CDR1 as LNHDA and CDR2 as SQIVND (reference sequence). This CDR3 reads CASSIERGRGLVTEAFF. Here the CDR3 DNA reads TGTGCCAGTAGTATAGAACGGGGAAGGGGGCTAGTCACTGAAGCTTTCTTT.

Regarding this clone: Mismatch with germline at one junction end may stem from a read error. V is TRBV19 and J is TRBJ2-3; 10 nucleotides align to TRBD1. CDR1 and CDR2 from the germline V gene are LNHDA and SQIVND (reference sequence). This CDR3 is 12 amino acids long. CDR3 protein: CASSLRTGGVVF. The CDR3 region has the DNA TGTGCCAGTAGTCTCAGGACAGGGGGTGTAGTTTTT.

The rearrangement joins TRBV7-3 to TRBJ1-6, with unresolved D. The V gene's germline CDR1 is SGHTA and CDR2 FQGTGA. Trimming left V 2 bases short and J 12 bases short, with 14 bases between. The CDR3 contains 14 residues. The CDR3 loop is CASSLGPVMEPLHF. The CDR3 DNA is TGTGCCAGCAGCTTAGGGCCGGTTATGGAACCCCTCCACTTT.

This chain joins TRBV7-9 and TRBJ2-1; 9 bases are shared with TRBD2. The CDR3 has 16 amino acids. CDR1 SEHNR and CDR2 FQNEAQ come from the germline V gene (reference sequence). The J segment lost 2 bases and the V segment lost 8 bases, leaving 10 bases of the junction unmatched. The CDR3 DNA reads as TGTGCCAGCGGAATCGCGGGGGGGCTACCCTACAATGAGCAGTTCTTC. Translated, it gives CASGIAGGLPYNEQFF.

The gene calls are TRBV2 and TRBJ1-4; 8 positions agree with TRBD1. CDR3 size: 16 residues. Trimming removed 5 bases from V and 0 bases from J; junction bases left unmatched: 5. Germline V gene sequence: CDR1 SNHLY, CDR2 FYNNEI. CDR3 residues: CASSPQDRATNEKLFF. CDR3 coding DNA: TGTGCCAGCAGTCCCCAGGACAGGGCAACTAATGAAAAACTGTTTTTT.

The chain recombines TRBV6-2 or TRBV6-3 with TRBJ2-7; 10 bases agree with TRBD2. The ends lost 7 bases at V and 4 bases at J; junction bases unmatched: 7. CDR1 MNHEY and CDR2 SVGEGT come from the germline V gene. There are 14 residues in the CDR3. DNA for the CDR3: TGTGCCAGCAACCCGAGCGGGGGGGTATACGAGCAGTACTTC. It codes for CASNPSGGVYEQYF.

The genes are TRBV18 and TRBJ1-1, with D perhaps matching TRBD1 (6 bases). The CDR3 is 13 amino acids. Germline-derived CDR1 and CDR2 are KGHSH and LQKENI. Between the trimmed V and J ends, which lost 6 bases and 1 base, there was a span of 9 bases. The CDR3 bases are TGTGCCAGCTCCCAGGGGACGAACACTGAAGCTTTCTTT. This gives the protein CASSQGTNTEAFF.

This rearrangement joins TRBV7-9 to TRBJ2-1; D is possibly TRBD2 (6 bases). The CDR3 consists of 13 residues. The germline V gene encodes CDR1 SEHNR and CDR2 FQNEAQ (reference sequence). The germline V and J ends were trimmed by 8 bases and 13 bases, with 21 bases remaining between them. The CDR3 coding sequence is TGTGCCAGCCGGGGGTTTAGCCCCCTGGCTCAGTTCTTC. This codes for CASRGFSPLAQFF. The full variable domain, with the rest looked up from reference TRBV7-9 and TRBJ2-1, is DTGVSQNPRHKITKRGQNVTFRCDPISEHNRLYWYRQTLGQGPEFLTYFQNEAQLEKSRLLSDRFSAERPKGSFSTLEIQRTEQGDSAMYLCASRGFSPLAQFFGPGTRLTVL.